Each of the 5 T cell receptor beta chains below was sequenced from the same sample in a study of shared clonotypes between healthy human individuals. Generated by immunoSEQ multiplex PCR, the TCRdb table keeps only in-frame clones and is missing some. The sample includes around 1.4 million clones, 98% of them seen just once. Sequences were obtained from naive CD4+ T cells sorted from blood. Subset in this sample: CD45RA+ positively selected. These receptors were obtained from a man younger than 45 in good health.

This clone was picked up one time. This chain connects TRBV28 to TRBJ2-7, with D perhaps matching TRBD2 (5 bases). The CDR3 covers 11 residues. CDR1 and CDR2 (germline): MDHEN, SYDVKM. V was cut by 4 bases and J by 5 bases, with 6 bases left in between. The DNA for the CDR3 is TGTGCCAGCAGTTACGGGAACGAGCAGTACTTC. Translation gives CASSYGNEQYF.

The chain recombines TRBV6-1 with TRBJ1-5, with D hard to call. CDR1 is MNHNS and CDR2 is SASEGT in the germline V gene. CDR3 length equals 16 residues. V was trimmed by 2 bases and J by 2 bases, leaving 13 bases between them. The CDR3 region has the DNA TGTGCCAGCAGTGAATTTAACGGTGAGGGCAATCAGCCCCAGCATTTT. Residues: CASSEFNGEGNQPQHF.

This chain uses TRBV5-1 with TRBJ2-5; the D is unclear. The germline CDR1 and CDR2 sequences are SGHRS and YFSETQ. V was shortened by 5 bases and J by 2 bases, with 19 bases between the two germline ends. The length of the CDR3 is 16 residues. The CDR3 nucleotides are TGCGCCAGCAGGCCAACATCCGCTGGAGTACAAGAGACCCAGTACTTC. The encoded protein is CASRPTSAGVQETQYF.

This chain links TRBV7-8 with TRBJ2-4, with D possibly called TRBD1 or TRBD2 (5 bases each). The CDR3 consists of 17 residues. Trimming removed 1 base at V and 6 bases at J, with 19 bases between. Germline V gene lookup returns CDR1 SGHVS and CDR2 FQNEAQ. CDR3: CASSLGEKPGTTNIQYF. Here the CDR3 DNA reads TGTGCCAGCAGCTTAGGGGAAAAACCCGGGACCACAAACATTCAGTACTTC.

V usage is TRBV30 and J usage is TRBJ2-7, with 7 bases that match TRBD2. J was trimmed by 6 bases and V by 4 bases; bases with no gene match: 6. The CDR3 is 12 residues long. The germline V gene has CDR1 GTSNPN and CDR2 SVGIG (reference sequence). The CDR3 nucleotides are TGTGCCTGGAAACGGCGGGAGTCCGAGCAGTACTTC. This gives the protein CAWKRRESEQYF.